This T cell receptor (beta chain) was sequenced in a study of control samples from healthy donors and cancer patients. The CDR3 sequence is 16 residues long. Germline CDR1 KGHSH, CDR2 LQKENI. About this clone: One junction end does not reproduce the germline sequence, and a read error may be involved.

TCRdb's copy holds only in-frame clones and misses some; the assay was immunoSEQ multiplex PCR. The sample lists just under 65,000 clones; almost 85% were seen once. The chain carries TRBV18 and TRBJ2-7; 8 nucleotides align to TRBD1. The TCR was taken from a man aged 40-50 years in good health. The sample comprised blood. Here the CDR3 DNA reads TGTGCCAGCTCACCACGTTGGGCAGGGGGCTCCTCCGAGCAGTACTTC. The encoded protein is CASSPRWAGGSSEQYF. Full variable domain (rest looked up from reference TRBV18 and TRBJ2-7): NAGVMQNPRHLVRRRGQEARLRCSPMKGHSHVYWYRQLPEEGLKFMVYLQKENIIDESGMPKERFSAEFPKEGPSILRIQQVVRGDSAAYFCASSPRWAGGSSEQYFGPGTRLTVT.